Sequencing of this T cell receptor (beta chain) was carried out in a study of T cell responses to AZD1222 COVID-19 vaccine. Broader study findings: Females outnumbered males among donors, who were mostly white British; clonal diversity was possibly underestimated.

A remark on this clone: Its target is not known.

The data were produced by immunoSEQ multiplex PCR, yet TCRdb's version contains in-frame clones alone and is incomplete. The sample shows under 45,000 clones, about 88% of them seen only once. The V end was cut by 7 bases, the J end by 2 bases, with 15 bases between. CDR1 is SNHLY and CDR2 is FYNNEI in the germline V gene. The CDR3 extends over 14 amino acids. The V gene is TRBV2, the J gene TRBJ2-7; D gene ambiguous. The sample was peripheral blood, taken 28 days after the second dose of the MenACWY control vaccine. This receptor was identified in an adult who received the MenACWY meningococcal vaccine as a control. CDR3 protein: CASNIYRGAYEQYF. CDR3 bases: TGTGCCAGCAATATATACAGAGGCGCCTACGAGCAGTACTTC.